A selection of T cell receptor beta chains follows, all from one sample in a study of response to subunit inactivated influenza vaccine. Using its own MiXCR run on the RT-PCR reads, TCRdb lists one record per CDR3 protein. Of 650,000 or so distinct CDR3 sequences in the sample, about 14% were seen once. The specimen comprised PBMCs from blood, sampled around 15 days before vaccination. These receptors all come from a man aged 50 to 60 who received an inactivated influenza vaccine. The CDR3 runs from the conserved cysteine through the conserved F or W. D genes are given only for firm matches. Clone size is shown for a subset of rows, as once, few, many or a class of expanded clone.

D	size	J	V	DNA	CDR3
NA	NA	TRBJ2-7	TRBV12-3/TRBV12-4	TGTGCCAGCAGGTCGGTCCCTACACGGGTACTCTCCTACGAGCAGTACTTC	CASRSVPTRVLSYEQYF
NA	NA	TRBJ2-3	TRBV10-3	TGTGCCATCAGTGAGGGTTATACGCAGTATTTT	CAISEGYTQYF
NA	few	TRBJ2-7	TRBV29-1	TGCAGCGTTGGGGGAGCCAACGAGCAGTACTTC	CSVGGANEQYF
TRBD1	NA	TRBJ1-2	TRBV28	TGTGCCACTCACATTAGGACAGGGGACGGCTACACCTTC	CATHIRTGDGYTF
NA	few	TRBJ2-5	TRBV6-2/TRBV6-3	TGTGCCAGCAGTTACGCCAGGACACGTGAAGAGACCCAGTACTTC	CASSYARTREETQYF
TRBD1	NA	TRBJ1-1	TRBV29-1	TGCAGCGTACCAGACAGGGACGCTGAAGCTTTCTTT	CSVPDRDAEAFF
TRBD1	NA	TRBJ1-2	TRBV5-1	TGCGCCAGCCGCCTGGACAGGGGGGGTGGCTACACCTTC	CASRLDRGGGYTF
NA	NA	TRBJ1-6	TRBV28	TGTGCCAGCACCATAACAGGGACCGAGCGGTCACCCCTCCACTTT	CASTITGTERSPLHF
TRBD1	many	TRBJ1-1	TRBV4-3	TGCGCCAGCAGCCAAGGGGACAGGGTTGGCACTGAAGCTTTCTTT	CASSQGDRVGTEAFF
NA	few	TRBJ2-1	TRBV6-2/TRBV6-3	TGTGCCAGCAGTTACTCCAGGGTGATTAGCAATGAGCAGTTCTTC	CASSYSRVISNEQFF
NA	NA	TRBJ1-2	TRBV6-1	TGTGCCAGCAGTGAAGCCAACACAGGGAGCTACACCTTC	CASSEANTGSYTF
TRBD2	NA	TRBJ2-5	TRBV9	TGTGCCAGCAGCGCGAGACTAGCGGGGGGGCTTGGAGAGACCCAGTACTTC	CASSARLAGGLGETQYF
NA	many	TRBJ2-5	TRBV5-1	TGCGCCAGCAGCCCCGGGACTCACCAAGAGACCCAGTACTTC	CASSPGTHQETQYF
TRBD1	NA	TRBJ2-1	TRBV29-1	TGCAGCGTTGACCGGGACAGGGCCAATGAGCAGTTCTTC	CSVDRDRANEQFF
NA	few	TRBJ2-1	TRBV5-1	TGCGCCAGCAGTGGGGGCCCTAGCTCCTACAATGAGCAGTTCTTC	CASSGGPSSYNEQFF
NA	few	TRBJ1-5	TRBV14	TGTGCCAGCAGCCCACTAAAGACTCTGCAGGAGATATATCAGCCCCAGCATTTT	CASSPLKTLQEIYQPQHF
TRBD1	NA	TRBJ2-1	TRBV10-3	TGTGCCATCAGTTCCGGGACAGGTCACAATGAGCAGTTCTTC	CAISSGTGHNEQFF
TRBD1	few	TRBJ1-1	TRBV12-3/TRBV12-4	TGTGCCAGCAGTTCCTACAGGGGATCTGAAGCTTTCTTT	CASSSYRGSEAFF
NA	many	TRBJ2-7	TRBV27	TGTGCCAGCAGTTTGGCCGGGACTGATACCTACGAGCAGTACTTC	CASSLAGTDTYEQYF
NA	few	TRBJ1-4	TRBV14	TGTGCCAGCAGCCAAGTAAGGGGCACTAATGAAAAACTGTTTTTT	CASSQVRGTNEKLFF
TRBD1	NA	TRBJ2-2	TRBV28	TGTGCCAGCAGTTTGTTGGGACAGGGGCTTTCCGGGGAGCTGTTTTTT	CASSLLGQGLSGELFF
NA	few	TRBJ2-7	TRBV7-9	TGTGCCAGCAGCCTAGCCCCGGGTTCACGGGACCAGCAGTACTTC	CASSLAPGSRDQQYF
NA	few	TRBJ1-5	TRBV27	TGTGCCAGCAGTTTATCGATACCTATGTATAGCAATCAGCCCCAGCATTTT	CASSLSIPMYSNQPQHF
NA	NA	TRBJ2-1	TRBV6-5	TGTGCCAGCAGTTACTCGGGTGGGACCTACAATGAGCAGTTCTTC	CASSYSGGTYNEQFF
NA	many	TRBJ2-7	TRBV5-1	TGCGCCAGCAGCTTGGTTACAGGCTCACCCTACGAGCAGTACTTC	CASSLVTGSPYEQYF
NA	NA	TRBJ2-1	TRBV20-1	TGCAGTGCTTCGACAAAGCTAAGGGGGGGGGGTGAGCAGTTCTTC	CSASTKLRGGGEQFF
NA	many	TRBJ1-2	TRBV3-1	TGTGCCAGCAGCCAAGCCCGAGGGGCGGGGTCAACTAACTATGGCTACACCTTC	CASSQARGAGSTNYGYTF
NA	few	TRBJ2-6	TRBV6-1	TGTGCCAGCAGGCTCAGGGGTTCTGGGGCCAACGTCCTGACTTTC	CASRLRGSGANVLTF
TRBD1	few	TRBJ1-2	TRBV20-1	TGCAGTGCTAGGCGGGACAGCTTCTATGGCTACACCTTC	CSARRDSFYGYTF
TRBD2	NA	TRBJ2-4	TRBV7-6	TGTGCCAGCAGCACTACCCCACTAGCGGGGGACATTCAGTACTTC	CASSTTPLAGDIQYF
TRBD2	few	TRBJ2-3	TRBV7-2	TGTGCCAGCACCAAATTAGCGGGAGCCACAGATACGCAGTATTTT	CASTKLAGATDTQYF
TRBD2	few	TRBJ2-5	TRBV28	TGTGCCAGCAGTTCTCCGGCTAGCGGGAGAAACCAAGAGACCCAGTACTTC	CASSSPASGRNQETQYF
NA	NA	TRBJ2-7	TRBV7-2	TGTGCCAGCAGCTTAGGGCCGTTTGGCGAGCAGAACTTC	CASSLGPFGEQNF
NA	NA	TRBJ1-3	TRBV6-5	TGTGCCAGCAGTTCAGCAAACTCTGGAAACACCATATATTTT	CASSSANSGNTIYF
NA	NA	TRBJ2-5	TRBV5-1	TGCGCCAGCACTCCAGAAAACCAAGAGACCCAGTACTTC	CASTPENQETQYF
NA	few	TRBJ2-2	TRBV7-6	TGTGCCAGCAGCTTACAGTGGGCGAACACCGGGGAGCTGTTTTTT	CASSLQWANTGELFF
TRBD1	NA	TRBJ2-2	TRBV10-3	TGTGCCATCGGGGGACAGGGGGACACCGGGGAGCTGTTTTTT	CAIGGQGDTGELFF
NA	few	TRBJ1-6	TRBV18	TGTGCCAGCTCGCACGGTAGCTCCTATAATTCACCCCTCCACTTT	CASSHGSSYNSPLHF
NA	many	TRBJ2-3	TRBV29-1	TGCAGCGTTGAGGAGGGACCATACACAGATACGCAGTATTTT	CSVEEGPYTDTQYF
NA	NA	TRBJ2-5	TRBV25-1	TGTGCCAGCAGTGAACCCCGGACTTCCGAGGAGACCCAGTACTTC	CASSEPRTSEETQYF
NA	once	TRBJ2-2	TRBV2	TGTGCCAGCAATTTGGTCAGCACCGGGGAGCTGTTTTTT	CASNLVSTGELFF
TRBD2	NA	TRBJ2-1	TRBV18	TGTGCCAGCTCACCTGGGCGGGAGCTCTACAATGAGCAGTTCTTC	CASSPGRELYNEQFF
NA	NA	TRBJ1-2	TRBV12-3/TRBV12-4	TGTGCCAGCAGTTTCCAGCAGGTTTATGGCTACACCTTC	CASSFQQVYGYTF
TRBD1	many	TRBJ2-7	TRBV7-8	TGTGCCAGCAGCTTATTCACCGGGACAGACTACGAGCAGTACTTC	CASSLFTGTDYEQYF
NA	few	TRBJ2-5	TRBV4-2	TGTGCCAGCAGCCAAGAGGGTTCCAGGGCAGAGACCCAGTACTTC	CASSQEGSRAETQYF
TRBD1	many	TRBJ1-5	TRBV4-3	TGCGCCAGCAGCCAAACTATGGGACAGGGGCAGCCCCAGCATTTT	CASSQTMGQGQPQHF
NA	NA	TRBJ1-2	TRBV7-2	TGTGCCAGCAGCAGTGTCTACGGGTACGGCTACACCTTC	CASSSVYGYGYTF
TRBD1	NA	TRBJ2-7	TRBV28	TGTGCCAGCAGGAGCGAGGCAGGGGGTTTCTACGAGCAGTACTTC	CASRSEAGGFYEQYF
NA	many	TRBJ1-2	TRBV11-1	TGTGCCAGCAGCTTAGGACAGCCATCTAACTATGGCTACACCTTC	CASSLGQPSNYGYTF
NA	NA	TRBJ1-3	TRBV27	TGTGCCAGCAGCAAGTCCGCTCAGCCAGGAAACACCATATATTTT	CASSKSAQPGNTIYF